This is a list of T cell receptor beta chains from one sample in a study of cytotoxic CD8 clonotypes in ibrutinib-treated CLL. Repertoires were generated with immunoSEQ multiplex PCR, while TCRdb's copy carries only in-frame clones and drops some. The sample holds 110,000 to 150,000 clones, roughly 76% seen once. This specimen was PBMCs, taken after 24 months of ibrutinib treatment. The source is a human donor with chronic lymphocytic leukemia. Both conserved end residues are part of each CDR3. A D gene is named only where the DNA matches it firmly. Clone size is not always given. Where it is, it says once, few, many or a class for expanded clones.

D gene: TRBD1; clone size: -; J gene: TRBJ1-5; V gene: TRBV5-1; CDR3 protein: CASSLGVPGGQPQHF; CDR3 DNA: TGCGCCAGCAGCTTGGGCGTACCAGGGGGTCAGCCCCAGCATTTT
D gene: -; clone size: -; J gene: TRBJ2-5; V gene: TRBV5-1; CDR3 protein: CASNPGGETQYF; CDR3 DNA: TGCGCCAGCAATCCCGGAGGGGAGACCCAGTACTTC
D gene: TRBD1; clone size: -; J gene: TRBJ2-5; V gene: TRBV6-6; CDR3 protein: CASSPAGRGPETQYF; CDR3 DNA: TGTGCCAGCAGTCCGGCGGGCAGGGGGCCAGAGACCCAGTACTTC
D gene: TRBD1; clone size: -; J gene: TRBJ1-2; V gene: TRBV25-1; CDR3 protein: CASAGTGADEVGYTF; CDR3 DNA: TGTGCCAGCGCCGGGACAGGGGCCGACGAGGTTGGCTACACCTTC
D gene: -; clone size: -; J gene: TRBJ2-3; V gene: TRBV28; CDR3 protein: CASTAAGAGTDTQYF; CDR3 DNA: TGTGCCAGCACCGCCGCCGGGGCTGGCACAGATACGCAGTATTTT
D gene: -; clone size: -; J gene: TRBJ1-1; V gene: TRBV18; CDR3 protein: CASSPRVDLNTEAFF; CDR3 DNA: TGTGCCAGCTCACCACGGGTCGATTTGAACACTGAAGCTTTCTTT
D gene: -; clone size: few; J gene: TRBJ2-5; V gene: TRBV28; CDR3 protein: CASSQGVAGETQYF; CDR3 DNA: TGTGCCAGCAGCCAAGGGGTCGCGGGGGAGACCCAGTACTTC
D gene: TRBD1; clone size: -; J gene: TRBJ1-5; V gene: TRBV7-2; CDR3 protein: CASSLGRDRGKTQPQHF; CDR3 DNA: TGTGCCAGCAGCTTAGGGAGGGACAGGGGTAAGACCCAGCCCCAGCATTTT
D gene: -; clone size: few; J gene: TRBJ1-2; V gene: TRBV7-2; CDR3 protein: CASSPRQLGGYTF; CDR3 DNA: TGTGCCAGCAGCCCCCGACAGCTCGGCGGCTACACCTTC
D gene: TRBD1; clone size: -; J gene: TRBJ2-7; V gene: TRBV6-5; CDR3 protein: CASSYMGDRFYEQYF; CDR3 DNA: TGTGCCAGCAGTTACATGGGGGACAGGTTCTACGAGCAGTACTTC
D gene: -; clone size: -; J gene: TRBJ1-3; V gene: TRBV7-7; CDR3 protein: CASSLGAGVKLPRNSGNTIYF; CDR3 DNA: TGTGCCAGCAGCTTAGGAGCAGGGGTAAAGCTTCCCCGCAACTCTGGAAACACCATATATTTT
D gene: -; clone size: -; J gene: TRBJ2-3; V gene: TRBV7-3; CDR3 protein: CASSLEGPSVDTQYF; CDR3 DNA: TGTGCCAGCAGCTTAGAGGGTCCCAGCGTGGATACGCAGTATTTT
D gene: -; clone size: -; J gene: TRBJ2-4; V gene: TRBV30; CDR3 protein: CAWNQHGLRQYF; CDR3 DNA: TGTGCCTGGAACCAGCACGGGTTAAGGCAGTACTTC
D gene: -; clone size: few; J gene: TRBJ1-2; V gene: TRBV4-2; CDR3 protein: CASSQDRTVGYGYTF; CDR3 DNA: TGTGCCAGCAGCCAGGATCGGACGGTAGGCTATGGCTACACCTTC
D gene: TRBD2; clone size: -; J gene: TRBJ2-5; V gene: TRBV5-5; CDR3 protein: CASSLAGEGETQYF; CDR3 DNA: TGTGCCAGCAGCTTAGCGGGAGAAGGGGAGACCCAGTACTTC
D gene: TRBD2; clone size: -; J gene: TRBJ2-5; V gene: TRBV9; CDR3 protein: CASSKSPLAGVGETQYF; CDR3 DNA: TGTGCCAGCAGCAAATCCCCCCTAGCGGGAGTAGGTGAGACCCAGTACTTC
D gene: TRBD1; clone size: -; J gene: TRBJ1-2; V gene: TRBV19; CDR3 protein: CASSKDGQAYGYTF; CDR3 DNA: TGTGCCAGTAGTAAGGACGGACAGGCCTATGGCTACACCTTC
D gene: TRBD2; clone size: -; J gene: TRBJ2-3; V gene: TRBV28; CDR3 protein: CASSSGGELAGVLDTQYF; CDR3 DNA: TGTGCCAGCAGTTCCGGGGGGGAACTAGCGGGAGTGCTTGATACGCAGTATTTT
D gene: -; clone size: many; J gene: TRBJ2-3; V gene: TRBV19; CDR3 protein: CASRWGGTDTQYF; CDR3 DNA: TGTGCCAGTAGGTGGGGGGGCACAGATACGCAGTATTTT
D gene: -; clone size: once; J gene: TRBJ2-3; V gene: TRBV7-6; CDR3 protein: CASSTPQGTQYF; CDR3 DNA: TGTGCCAGCAGCACACCTCAGGGTACGCAGTATTTT
D gene: -; clone size: -; J gene: TRBJ1-2; V gene: TRBV21-1; CDR3 protein: CATSQQGNYGYTF; CDR3 DNA: TGTGCCACCTCCCAACAGGGGAACTATGGCTACACCTTC
D gene: -; clone size: -; J gene: TRBJ2-5; V gene: TRBV9; CDR3 protein: CASSAGPLVETQYF; CDR3 DNA: TGTGCCAGCAGCGCCGGACCGCTGGTGGAGACCCAGTACTTC
D gene: -; clone size: -; J gene: TRBJ2-7; V gene: TRBV11-2; CDR3 protein: CASSPNRAGVQYF; CDR3 DNA: TGTGCCAGCAGCCCGAACAGGGCCGGGGTCCAGTACTTC
D gene: -; clone size: -; J gene: TRBJ1-6; V gene: TRBV30; CDR3 protein: CAWSAGIAYNSPLHF; CDR3 DNA: TGTGCCTGGAGTGCAGGTATCGCCTATAATTCACCCCTCCACTTT
D gene: -; clone size: once; J gene: TRBJ1-3; V gene: TRBV5-1; CDR3 protein: CASSPDSSGNTIYF; CDR3 DNA: TGCGCCAGCAGCCCGGACAGCTCTGGAAACACCATATATTTT
D gene: TRBD2; clone size: -; J gene: TRBJ2-3; V gene: TRBV11-2; CDR3 protein: CASSFLAGPTDTQYF; CDR3 DNA: TGTGCCAGCAGCTTCCTAGCGGGGCCCACAGATACGCAGTATTTT
D gene: -; clone size: -; J gene: TRBJ2-4; V gene: TRBV10-3; CDR3 protein: CAISERQGIVQYF; CDR3 DNA: TGTGCCATCAGTGAGAGGCAGGGGATAGTTCAGTACTTC
D gene: -; clone size: -; J gene: TRBJ2-5; V gene: TRBV4-3; CDR3 protein: CASSQGGQVGGGPTQETQYF; CDR3 DNA: TGCGCCAGCAGCCAAGGGGGGCAGGTCGGAGGGGGGCCGACCCAAGAGACCCAGTACTTC
D gene: TRBD1; clone size: -; J gene: TRBJ1-3; V gene: TRBV28; CDR3 protein: CASSTTGEVGNTIYF; CDR3 DNA: TGTGCCAGCAGCACCACAGGGGAAGTGGGAAACACCATATATTTT
D gene: -; clone size: few; J gene: TRBJ2-3; V gene: TRBV5-4; CDR3 protein: CASRRGSTDTQYF; CDR3 DNA: TGTGCCAGCAGGCGGGGCAGCACAGATACGCAGTATTTT
D gene: TRBD2; clone size: -; J gene: TRBJ2-1; V gene: TRBV28; CDR3 protein: CASSLSVAGPYNEQFF; CDR3 DNA: TGTGCCAGCAGTTTATCGGTAGCGGGGCCATACAATGAGCAGTTCTTC
D gene: -; clone size: -; J gene: TRBJ2-1; V gene: TRBV5-1; CDR3 protein: CASSPGTPNEQFF; CDR3 DNA: TGCGCCAGCAGCCCCGGGACGCCTAATGAGCAGTTCTTC
D gene: -; clone size: -; J gene: TRBJ1-1; V gene: TRBV29-1; CDR3 protein: CSVVPRQANTEAFF; CDR3 DNA: TGCAGCGTTGTACCCAGACAGGCGAACACTGAAGCTTTCTTT
D gene: -; clone size: -; J gene: TRBJ2-2; V gene: TRBV27; CDR3 protein: CASSLTYYSGELFF; CDR3 DNA: TGTGCCAGCAGTTTAACCTACTACTCCGGGGAGCTGTTTTTT
D gene: -; clone size: -; J gene: TRBJ2-7; V gene: TRBV27; CDR3 protein: CASSLFWQGGEQYF; CDR3 DNA: TGTGCCAGCAGTTTATTCTGGCAGGGTGGCGAGCAGTACTTC
D gene: TRBD2; clone size: few; J gene: TRBJ2-3; V gene: TRBV28; CDR3 protein: CASTPRPASGPNTDTQYF; CDR3 DNA: TGTGCCAGCACCCCTCGGCCGGCTAGCGGGCCAAACACAGATACGCAGTATTTT
D gene: -; clone size: -; J gene: TRBJ1-2; V gene: TRBV6-5; CDR3 protein: CASRTLGGGVGYTF; CDR3 DNA: TGTGCCAGCAGAACCCTAGGGGGAGGAGTGGGCTACACCTTC
D gene: -; clone size: -; J gene: TRBJ2-7; V gene: TRBV7-2; CDR3 protein: CASSLVQGLEQYF; CDR3 DNA: TGTGCCAGCAGCTTAGTCCAAGGGCTCGAGCAGTACTTC
D gene: -; clone size: -; J gene: TRBJ2-5; V gene: TRBV7-9; CDR3 protein: CASSPDGWFQETQYF; CDR3 DNA: TGTGCCAGCAGCCCGGACGGTTGGTTCCAAGAGACCCAGTACTTC
D gene: TRBD2; clone size: once; J gene: TRBJ2-3; V gene: TRBV27; CDR3 protein: CASSLSVLAALSTDTQYF; CDR3 DNA: TGTGCCAGCAGTTTATCGGTCCTAGCGGCCCTAAGCACAGATACGCAGTATTTT
D gene: -; clone size: -; J gene: TRBJ1-2; V gene: TRBV7-9; CDR3 protein: CASSLYGGYTF; CDR3 DNA: TGTGCCAGCAGCTTGTATGGGGGCTACACCTTC
D gene: TRBD1; clone size: -; J gene: TRBJ2-3; V gene: TRBV27; CDR3 protein: CASSPRGGLDTQYF; CDR3 DNA: TGTGCCAGCAGTCCCCGAGGGGGCTTGGATACGCAGTATTTT
D gene: -; clone size: -; J gene: TRBJ1-4; V gene: TRBV28; CDR3 protein: CASTVRWGTNEKLFF; CDR3 DNA: TGTGCCAGCACAGTCAGGTGGGGAACTAATGAAAAACTGTTTTTT
D gene: TRBD2; clone size: -; J gene: TRBJ2-1; V gene: TRBV7-3; CDR3 protein: CASSAGLADNEQFF; CDR3 DNA: TGTGCCAGCAGCGCGGGACTAGCGGACAATGAGCAGTTCTTC
D gene: -; clone size: -; J gene: TRBJ2-5; V gene: TRBV5-4; CDR3 protein: CASGAGQETQYF; CDR3 DNA: TGTGCCTCTGGGGCGGGACAAGAGACCCAGTACTTC
D gene: TRBD1; clone size: -; J gene: TRBJ1-6; V gene: TRBV7-9; CDR3 protein: CASSLEGQGPIPINSPLHF; CDR3 DNA: TGTGCCAGCAGCTTAGAGGGACAGGGCCCCATCCCTATTAATTCACCCCTCCACTTT
D gene: -; clone size: -; J gene: TRBJ2-7; V gene: TRBV25-1; CDR3 protein: CASSKGGSTYEQYF; CDR3 DNA: TGTGCCAGCAGTAAGGGGGGGAGTACCTACGAGCAGTACTTC
D gene: -; clone size: -; J gene: TRBJ1-3; V gene: TRBV27; CDR3 protein: CASRPPGAADTIYF; CDR3 DNA: TGTGCCAGCAGGCCCCCGGGGGCGGCGGACACCATATATTTT
D gene: -; clone size: -; J gene: TRBJ1-1; V gene: TRBV13; CDR3 protein: CASSLGDRDYTEAFF; CDR3 DNA: TGTGCCAGCAGCTTAGGGGACAGAGACTACACTGAAGCTTTCTTT
D gene: -; clone size: -; J gene: TRBJ2-7; V gene: TRBV10-3; CDR3 protein: CAARDTSSYEQYF; CDR3 DNA: TGTGCCGCCCGGGACACCAGCTCCTACGAGCAGTACTTC
D gene: TRBD2; clone size: many; J gene: TRBJ2-7; V gene: TRBV7-9; CDR3 protein: CASSLGGTSFF; CDR3 DNA: TGTGCCAGCAGCTTAGGGGGGACTAGCTTTTTC
D gene: TRBD1; clone size: many; J gene: TRBJ2-6; V gene: TRBV5-1; CDR3 protein: CASSRDSRRMSPGANVLTF; CDR3 DNA: TGCGCCAGCAGTCGGGACAGTCGACGCATGAGCCCTGGGGCCAACGTCCTGACTTTC
D gene: -; clone size: once; J gene: TRBJ1-2; V gene: TRBV4-2; CDR3 protein: CASSQDSWAVANYGYTF; CDR3 DNA: TGTGCCAGCAGCCAAGATAGTTGGGCGGTAGCTAACTATGGCTACACCTTC
D gene: -; clone size: few; J gene: TRBJ2-1; V gene: TRBV6-5; CDR3 protein: CASSYVGENEQFF; CDR3 DNA: TGTGCCAGCAGTTACGTAGGAGAAAATGAGCAGTTCTTC
D gene: -; clone size: -; J gene: TRBJ1-1; V gene: TRBV7-9; CDR3 protein: CASSYGAGMNTEAFF; CDR3 DNA: TGTGCCAGCAGCTATGGGGCGGGCATGAACACTGAAGCTTTCTTT
D gene: -; clone size: -; J gene: TRBJ2-7; V gene: TRBV15; CDR3 protein: CATSRFTGMAYEQYF; CDR3 DNA: TGTGCCACCAGCAGATTTACAGGGATGGCCTACGAGCAGTACTTC